The 9 T cell receptor beta chains listed next were all sequenced from one sample in a study of radiation and T cells in renal cell carcinoma. The method was immunoSEQ multiplex PCR; TCRdb's version includes in-frame clones alone and lacks a portion of them. The data show around 4,600 clones, approximately 60% seen once. Treatment noted: 15 Gy SBRT to primary tumor, nephrectomy 4 weeks later. Here the sequenced sample was tumor tissue, taken from a patient whose treatment included radiotherapy and nephrectomy. Source of these receptors: a woman aged 60-75 years with renal cell carcinoma.

The chain employs TRBV7-9 and TRBJ2-7; weak D call: TRBD1 (5 bases). V lost 1 base to trimming and J lost 2 bases, with 15 bases between them. This CDR3 is built from 16 residues. Germline CDR1 SEHNR, CDR2 FQNEAQ (reference sequence). As DNA, the CDR3 is TGTGCCAGCAGCTTAGACAGGAACTACGGGCCCTACGAGCAGTACTTC. Translated, it gives CASSLDRNYGPYEQYF.

This chain links TRBV28 with TRBJ1-2, with 9 positions matching TRBD1. Germline lookup yields CDR1 MDHEN and CDR2 SYDVKM. Germline trimming cut 3 bases from V and 2 bases from J; bases unmatched to any gene: 7. The CDR3 contains 16 residues. The DNA for the CDR3 is TGTGCCAGCAGTTTGGCACAGGGGGCGCGAAACTATGGCTACACCTTC. The encoded protein is CASSLAQGARNYGYTF.

The rearrangement joins TRBV7-9 to TRBJ1-1, with 9 bases aligning to TRBD1. From germline, CDR1 is SEHNR and CDR2 FQNEAQ (reference sequence). With 5 bases clipped from V and 5 bases from J, the junction kept 12 bases outside the gene matches. This CDR3 has 16 residues. CDR3 in amino acids: CASSDRTGERGTEAFF. CDR3 nucleotides: TGTGCCAGCAGCGATCGGACAGGGGAAAGAGGAACTGAAGCTTTCTTT.

The J gene is TRBJ1-1, the V gene TRBV6-6, with D possibly being TRBD1 (5 bases). This CDR3 region has 15 residues. Germline V gene lookup returns CDR1 MNHNY and CDR2 SVGAGI (reference sequence). V gave up 5 bases and J gave up 4 bases, with 17 bases separating them. CDR3: CASSNYNSGGTEAFF. CDR3 coding DNA: TGTGCCAGCAGTAATTACAACTCCGGGGGCACTGAAGCTTTCTTT.

This clone was observed once. The chain has TRBV6-6 and TRBJ1-2, with a possible D match to TRBD1 (5 bases). The V and J ends lost 5 bases and 1 base respectively, with 8 bases between them. Germline CDR1 reads MNHNY; CDR2 reads SVGAGI (reference sequence). The CDR3 is 13 residues long. CDR3 DNA: TGTGCCAGCAGTATCGACAGTAACTATGGCTACACCTTC. Protein product: CASSIDSNYGYTF.

This clone came up a few times. This chain links TRBV6-1 with TRBJ2-7; no definite D call. CDR3 length equals 11 residues. Germline V lookup: CDR1 MNHNS, CDR2 SASEGT. V shed 5 bases and J shed 4 bases, with 6 bases lying between them. CDR3 DNA sequence: TGTGCCAGCAGTCCACAGTACGAGCAGTACTTC. Its protein product is CASSPQYEQYF.

The chain joins TRBV18 to TRBJ2-3, with 12 bases aligning to TRBD2. This CDR3 comprises 16 residues. In germline, CDR1 is KGHSH, CDR2 LQKENI. The V and J ends lost 3 bases and 4 bases, in that order; junction bases with no gene match: 5. CDR3 nucleotides: TGTGCCAGCTCACCTCCTAGCGGGGGGGCCTCAGATACGCAGTATTTT. Protein sequence: CASSPPSGGASDTQYF.

As regards this clone: Other DNA sequences in the same sample also yield this CDR3. The chain recombines TRBV5-6 with TRBJ2-7; TRBD1 matches 8 bases. This CDR3 region has 13 residues. Trimming removed 4 bases from V and 2 bases from J; junction bases left unmatched: 2. Per germline, CDR1 SGHDT and CDR2 YYEEEE. CDR3 sequence reads: CASSLDRAYEQYF. Written as DNA, the CDR3 is TGTGCCAGCAGCCTGGACAGGGCCTACGAGCAGTACTTC.

J is TRBJ2-7 and V is TRBV19; 8 bases agree with TRBD2. The CDR3 has 16 residues. Germline V CDR1 and CDR2: LNHDA, SQIVND (reference sequence). With V trimmed by 2 bases and J by 0 bases, 6 bases remained unmatched. CDR3 DNA sequence: TGTGCCAGTAGTATAATCGGCGGGGGGCCCTCCTACGAGCAGTACTTC. This gives the protein CASSIIGGGPSYEQYF. Combining the CDR3 with reference TRBV19 and TRBJ2-7 gives the whole variable domain DGGITQSPKYLFRKEGQNVTLSCEQNLNHDAMYWYRQDPGQGLRLIYYSQIVNDFQKGDIAEGYSVSREKKESFPLTVTSAQKNPTAFYLCASSIIGGGPSYEQYFGPGTRLTVT.